This TCR beta chain originates from a study of identical twins. V was shortened by 1 base and J by 6 bases, with 10 bases between the two germline ends. Germline V gives CDR1 MGHDK, CDR2 SYGVNS. The CDR3 extends over 14 amino acids. TCRdb used MiXCR to reprocess the 5' RACE reads, holding one entry per CDR3 protein. This sample has 700,000 or so distinct CDR3 sequences, with around 8.6% found just once. Remarks on this clonotype: As yet, its antigen is unknown.

Study-wide points: Part of the zero-insertion signal could reflect confounding by invariant MAIT and iNKT cells.

The sample also formed part of further work on yellow fever vaccine responses in identical twins. As that study records: Twin vaccine T cell responses reportedly seemed partly convergent, partly personalized.

The sequence came from a woman between 18 and 29 years old in good health. The source material was PBMCs. The chain joins TRBV25-1 to TRBJ1-5, with D unresolved. The CDR3, as DNA: TGTGCCAGCAGTGAATGGGGAGGCGGTCAGCCCCAGCATTTT. Amino acid sequence: CASSEWGGGQPQHF.